One sample yielded the 24 T cell receptor beta chains listed below, sequenced in a study of T-cell memory formation after mild COVID-19 (dated by TCRdb to 2020 to 2023). The library was prepared using 5' RACE. Sequencer: Illumina NovaSeq 6000. TCRdb trimmed public reads at Q25 via fastp, called clones via MiXCR and kept in-frame beta chains. One record per CDR3 amino acid sequence lists the most common genes and DNA. The sample table lists 200,000 to 300,000 distinct CDR3 sequences, roughly 17% of them with a count of one. The leading ten clones occupy roughly 21% of the sample. Sequences were obtained from PBMCs or a T cell subset sorted from them (not recorded which). The receptors derive from a young man who had mild COVID-19 (a few samples of this study predate the infection). The sample titles of this study are shuffled in the database, so cell type and time point are left out; the donor was told from shared clones.

The V gene is TRBV7-9, the J gene TRBJ1-1; 7 nucleotides align to TRBD1. V dropped 1 base and J dropped 5; count of bases not matched to a gene: 7. The germline V gene has CDR1 SEHNR and CDR2 FQNEAQ (reference sequence). The CDR3 is 15 residues long. The CDR3 spells CASSLGQGAKTEAFF. The CDR3 bases are TGTGCCAGCAGCTTAGGACAGGGAGCAAAAACTGAAGCTTTCTTT.

This clonotype was counted only a few times. The chain employs TRBV18 and TRBJ2-2; possibly TRBD1 or TRBD2 for D (5 bases each). The V end was cut by 3 bases, the J end by 4 bases, with 18 bases between. Germline CDR1 is KGHSH and CDR2 is LQKENI. The CDR3 sequence is 17 residues long. The CDR3: CASSPFMGVARTGELFF. DNA of the CDR3: TGTGCCAGCTCACCGTTCATGGGGGTAGCCCGCACCGGGGAGCTGTTTTTT.

The sample holds a few counts of this clonotype. The chain couples TRBV4-3 to TRBJ2-1; 7 bases align to TRBD2. CDR3 length equals 13 residues. V shed 4 bases, J shed 4 bases, and the junction held 1 base outside the gene matches. In germline, CDR1 is LGHNA, CDR2 YSLEER. CDR3 sequence reads: CASSRGGYNEQFF. The CDR3 coding sequence is TGCGCCAGCAGCCGGGGGGGGTACAATGAGCAGTTCTTC.

J is TRBJ2-3 and V is TRBV6-6; D not certain. The germline V and J ends were trimmed by 0 bases and 2 bases, with 6 bases remaining between them. The CDR3 is 14 residues long. Germline V gene lookup returns CDR1 MNHNY and CDR2 SVGAGI (reference sequence). This CDR3 reads CASSYSQATDTQYF. The CDR3 DNA reads TGTGCCAGCAGTTACTCGCAGGCCACAGATACGCAGTATTTT.

V usage is TRBV4-1 and J usage is TRBJ1-6; D gene unclear. Germline CDR1 and CDR2: MGHRA and YSYEKL. This CDR3 contains 15 residues. V was clipped by 4 bases and J by 3 bases, with 10 bases between them. CDR3 DNA sequence: TGCGCCAGCAGCCCCGACGGAAACTATAATTCACCCCTCCACTTT. This translates into CASSPDGNYNSPLHF.

This clonotype was found a few times. This chain uses TRBV6-5 with TRBJ2-4; D is perhaps TRBD1 (6 bases). This CDR3 has 16 amino acids. V lost 8 bases, J lost 0 bases, and 17 bases lay in between. Per germline, CDR1 MNHEY and CDR2 SVGAGI. CDR3 protein: CASAHREWGAKNIQYF. The CDR3 region has the DNA TGTGCCAGCGCCCACAGGGAATGGGGAGCCAAAAACATTCAGTACTTC.

The chain uses TRBV7-3 and TRBJ1-3; tentative D call: TRBD1 (5 bases). Germline V lookup: CDR1 SGHTA, CDR2 FQGTGA. V was cut by 6 bases and J by 10 bases, with 19 bases left in between. The CDR3 sequence is 14 residues long. The CDR3 sequence: CASSFQRGAVTIYF. CDR3 in DNA: TGTGCCAGCAGTTTTCAGAGGGGAGCCGTAACCATATATTTT.

The V call is TRBV7-2, the J call TRBJ2-5, with TRBD1 as a possible D gene (5 bases). Germline lookup yields CDR1 SGHTA and CDR2 FQGNSA. V was pared by 0 bases and J by 5 bases, with 13 bases between. This CDR3 comprises 15 residues. The CDR3, as DNA: TGTGCCAGCAGCTTAGCGCGGACACCTTGGGAGACCCAGTACTTC. Translating it yields CASSLARTPWETQYF.

V usage is TRBV6-6 and J usage is TRBJ2-1; D ambiguous. Per the germline V gene, CDR1 is MNHNY and CDR2 is SVGAGI (reference sequence). This CDR3 contains 14 residues. The V and J ends lost 0 bases and 4 bases respectively, with 7 bases between them. The CDR3 DNA sequence: TGTGCCAGCAGTTACTCGTTCAGGTACAATGAGCAGTTCTTC. Amino acids: CASSYSFRYNEQFF.

The rearrangement uses TRBV7-2 and TRBJ2-2; D tentatively fits TRBD1 or TRBD2 (5 bases each). Germline CDR1 SGHTA, CDR2 FQGNSA. The CDR3 has 16 residues. The ends were cut back, 2 bases at V and 4 bases at J, with 14 bases in the middle. CDR3 in amino acids: CASSLRLVGVTGELFF. The CDR3 DNA sequence: TGTGCCAGCAGCTTAAGACTCGTGGGGGTCACCGGGGAGCTGTTTTTT.

The chain is built from TRBV6-5 and TRBJ1-2; maybe TRBD1 (5 bases). The V gene lost 2 bases and the J gene lost 4 bases, with 17 bases spanning the gap. The CDR3 has 16 amino acids. CDR1 is MNHEY and CDR2 is SVGAGI in the germline V gene. The CDR3 coding sequence is TGTGCCAGCAGTTACATGAGAGGTGGGGCGGCCTATGGCTACACCTTC. Translated: CASSYMRGGAAYGYTF.

This clonotype was seen a handful of times. The J gene is TRBJ1-1, the V gene TRBV7-3; D is ambiguous. CDR3 length: 13 residues. V was trimmed by 7 bases and J by 11 bases, leaving 20 bases between them. Germline V gene lookup returns CDR1 SGHTA and CDR2 FQGTGA. CDR3 in amino acids: CASKAAEGSRAFF. As DNA, the CDR3 is TGTGCCAGCAAGGCGGCTGAGGGATCGAGGGCTTTCTTT. The whole variable domain, remainder taken from reference TRBV7-3 and TRBJ1-1, is GAGVSQTPSNKVTEKGKYVELRCDPISGHTALYWYRQSLGQGPEFLIYFQGTGAADDSGLPNDRFFAVRPEGSVSTLKIQRTERGDSAVYLCASKAAEGSRAFFGQGTRLTVV.

The chain links TRBV7-9 to TRBJ2-5, with 7 bases fitting TRBD2. V shed 5 bases, J shed 4 bases, and the junction held 10 bases outside the gene matches. CDR1 and CDR2 from the germline V gene are SEHNR and FQNEAQ (reference sequence). The CDR3 extends over 15 amino acids. CDR3 in amino acids: CASSQGRGGGETQYF. Written as DNA, the CDR3 is TGTGCCAGCAGCCAAGGGAGGGGCGGGGGAGAGACCCAGTACTTC.

The chain is built from TRBV20-1 and TRBJ2-7; no clear D. V lost 0 bases and J lost 0, with 9 bases in between. This CDR3 region has 14 residues. Germline CDR1 and CDR2: DFQATT and SNEGSKA (reference sequence). The CDR3 coding sequence is TGCAGTGCTAGAGAAAGGAGCGCCTCCTACGAGCAGTACTTC. The encoded protein is CSARERSASYEQYF.

V gene TRBV27 combines with J gene TRBJ2-5; TRBD2 matches 8 bases. The CDR3 runs 14 residues. Germline V gives CDR1 MNHEY, CDR2 SMNVEV (reference sequence). V lost 3 bases, J lost 4 bases, and 4 bases stayed unmatched. The CDR3 sequence is CASSFGGGRETQYF. CDR3 nucleotide sequence: TGTGCCAGCAGTTTCGGGGGGGGCCGAGAGACCCAGTACTTC.

The J gene is TRBJ1-2, the V gene TRBV10-3; 7 bases align to TRBD1. The CDR3 is 16 amino acids. The germline gives CDR1 ENHRY, CDR2 SYGVKD. V lost 0 bases and J lost 6; bases outside the gene matches: 10. The CDR3 nucleotides read TGTGCCATCAGTGAGTCGTTCTCGGGAGGGACAGATGGCTACACCTTC. Its translation: CAISESFSGGTDGYTF.

This clonotype was recorded a few times. The chain couples TRBV2 to TRBJ2-5; the match to TRBD2 covers 12 bases. The V gene end was trimmed by 7 bases and the J gene end by 2 bases; junction bases not matched to a gene: 11. CDR1 and CDR2 (germline): SNHLY, FYNNEI. This CDR3 is built from 17 residues. Here the CDR3 reads CASTARLAGDPQETQYF. The CDR3 DNA sequence: TGTGCCAGCACTGCCCGACTAGCGGGGGACCCACAAGAGACCCAGTACTTC.

The rearrangement links TRBV2 to TRBJ2-2; 8 bases agree with TRBD1. Looked up from germline, CDR1 is SNHLY and CDR2 is FYNNEI. V dropped 8 bases and J dropped 5; count of bases not matched to a gene: 7. This CDR3 is built from 14 residues. The CDR3 sequence: CASAGTGETGELFF. The CDR3 coding sequence is TGTGCCAGCGCGGGGACAGGAGAAACCGGGGAGCTGTTTTTT. The complete variable domain, with remaining parts taken from reference TRBV2 and TRBJ2-2, reads EPEVTQTPSHQVTQMGQEVILRCVPISNHLYFYWYRQILGQKVEFLVSFYNNEISEKSEIFDDQFSVERPDGSNFTLKIRSTKLEDSAMYFCASAGTGETGELFFGEGSRLTVL.

The V call is TRBV20-1, the J call TRBJ1-2; D is uncertain. Per the germline V gene, CDR1 is DFQATT and CDR2 is SNEGSKA (reference sequence). The CDR3 length is 11 residues. V dropped 6 bases and J dropped 6 bases, with 11 bases sitting between them. The CDR3 reads CSATSDDGYTF. CDR3 DNA: TGCAGTGCCACATCGGACGATGGCTACACCTTC.

The V call is TRBV29-1, the J call TRBJ2-7, with 9 bases identical to TRBD1. This CDR3 is 15 amino acids long. From germline, CDR1 is SQVTM and CDR2 ANQGSEA. Trimming at V came to 0 bases and at J to 3 bases, leaving 6 bases not matched to a gene. The CDR3 region has the DNA TGCAGCGTTGAAGATCTACAGGACAGGGGCTACGAGCAGTACTTC. This translates into CSVEDLQDRGYEQYF.

The chain links TRBV5-1 to TRBJ1-2, with a tentative D call TRBD1 (6 bases). The CDR3 is 18 residues long. The germline CDR1 and CDR2 sequences are SGHRS and YFSETQ. Deletions cut 4 bases from V and 4 bases from J, with 26 bases between. DNA for the CDR3: TGCGCCAGCAGCGCGGGGGCCCGCGACAGCTCTTCCTTCTATGGCTACACCTTC. Translating it yields CASSAGARDSSSFYGYTF.

The CDR3 DNA is TGTGCCAGCAGTTCCTCCGACGGGAGCAATCAGCCCCAGCATTTT. Protein: CASSSSDGSNQPQHF. The genes are TRBV28 and TRBJ1-5, with D unclear. Trimming left V 4 bases short and J 1 base short, with 11 bases between. The germline V gene encodes CDR1 MDHEN and CDR2 SYDVKM. The CDR3 length is 15 residues.

This clonotype has at least ten counts. This chain links TRBV6-5 with TRBJ1-2; D gene unclear. CDR3 length: 13 amino acids. The germline gives CDR1 MNHEY, CDR2 SVGAGI. Between the trimmed V and J ends, which lost 8 bases and 10 bases, there was a span of 20 bases. CDR3 nucleotide sequence: TGTGCCAGCGTGTACGGTTCCCCCCCCCTCTACACCTTC. It translates to CASVYGSPPLYTF.

Only a few counts were recorded for this clonotype. This chain connects TRBV2 to TRBJ2-5; unclear D gene. Trimming removed 2 bases at V and 5 bases at J, with 3 bases between. The CDR3 totals 11 residues. The germline gives CDR1 SNHLY, CDR2 FYNNEI. CDR3 DNA sequence: TGTGCCAGCAGTGAAAGGGAGACCCAGTACTTC. As protein: CASSERETQYF. The full variable domain, with the rest looked up from reference TRBV2 and TRBJ2-5, is EPEVTQTPSHQVTQMGQEVILRCVPISNHLYFYWYRQILGQKVEFLVSFYNNEISEKSEIFDDQFSVERPDGSNFTLKIRSTKLEDSAMYFCASSERETQYFGPGTRLLVL.